These 29 T cell receptor beta chains originate from one sample sequenced in a study of OX40 agonist ivuxolimab in advanced cancers. The method was immunoSEQ multiplex PCR; TCRdb's version includes in-frame clones alone and lacks a portion of them. The repertoire holds nearly 80,000 clones, with roughly 86% as singletons. The sequenced sample was CD4+ or CD8+ T cells sorted from blood, obtained in a trial of the OX40 agonist ivuxolimab. The origin of the receptors is an adult with an advanced solid tumor such as melanoma, head and neck, liver or kidney cancer.

This chain joins TRBV5-1 and TRBJ1-4; 9 bases line up with TRBD1. V trimming: 3 bases; J trimming: 5 bases; junction bases outside the gene matches: 8. This CDR3 is built from 16 residues. Germline assignment: CDR1 SGHRS and CDR2 YFSETQ. The CDR3 loop reads CASSSVGQGGNEKLFF. In nucleotides, the CDR3 is TGCGCCAGCAGCTCTGTGGGACAGGGAGGAAATGAAAAACTGTTTTTT.

The rearrangement links TRBV6-5 to TRBJ1-3, with TRBD1 matching over 8 bases. CDR3 length: 16 amino acids. The germline gives CDR1 MNHEY, CDR2 SVGAGI. Trimming at V came to 0 bases and at J to 4 bases, leaving 5 bases not matched to a gene. CDR3 in amino acids: CASSYSQGAVGNTIYF. The CDR3 nucleotides read TGTGCCAGCAGTTACTCGCAGGGGGCGGTGGGAAACACCATATATTTT.

The chain is built from TRBV6-6 and TRBJ2-5; D uncertain. CDR1 MNHNY and CDR2 SVGAGI come from the germline V gene (reference sequence). With 2 bases removed from V and 2 bases from J, the gap between germline ends came to 12 bases. CDR3 size: 15 residues. The CDR3 DNA follows: TGTGCCAGCAGTTACGCCTACAGAGATCAAGAGACCCAGTACTTC. Its protein is CASSYAYRDQETQYF.

The chain combines TRBV7-9 with TRBJ2-1, with TRBD1 as a possible D gene (6 bases). CDR1 is SEHNR, CDR2 FQNEAQ, per germline (reference sequence). The CDR3 length is 15 residues. The V gene lost 1 base and the J gene lost 4 bases, with 11 bases spanning the gap. The CDR3 DNA follows: TGTGCCAGCAGCTTAGATCTGGGGACATACAATGAGCAGTTCTTC. This encodes CASSLDLGTYNEQFF.

The rearrangement links TRBV5-4 to TRBJ2-4, with no clear D. This CDR3 contains 16 residues. Germline lookup yields CDR1 SGHNT and CDR2 YYREEE (reference sequence). Trimming took 2 bases from V and 0 from J, leaving 12 bases between them. Here the CDR3 DNA reads TGTGCCAGCAGCTTAAAAGGATCTTTAGCCAAAAACATTCAGTACTTC. Translating gives CASSLKGSLAKNIQYF. Based on the CDR3 plus reference TRBV5-4 and TRBJ2-4, the full variable domain is ETGVTQSPTHLIKTRGQQVTLRCSSQSGHNTVSWYQQALGQGPQFIFQYYREEENGRGNFPPRFSGLQFPNYSSELNVNALELDDSALYLCASSLKGSLAKNIQYFGAGTRLSVL.

The V call is TRBV19, the J call TRBJ2-2, with 7 nucleotides matching TRBD2. CDR1 and CDR2 from the germline V gene are LNHDA and SQIVND (reference sequence). The CDR3 runs to 16 residues. After removal of 7 bases from V and 0 bases from J, the junction contained 8 bases not matched to a gene. CDR3 residues: CASTPPGLPNTGELFF. DNA for the CDR3: TGTGCCAGTACCCCCCCGGGACTACCGAACACCGGGGAGCTGTTTTTT.

V usage is TRBV14 and J usage is TRBJ2-5; D perhaps matches TRBD2 (5 bases). CDR3 length: 14 amino acids. Germline assignment: CDR1 SGHDN and CDR2 FVKESK. Trimming left V 1 base short and J 8 bases short, with 14 bases between. For the CDR3, the DNA is TGTGCCAGCAGCCAAGTAGCGCAAGATAGCACCCAGTACTTC. This codes for CASSQVAQDSTQYF.

V usage is TRBV4-3 and J usage is TRBJ1-2, with TRBD1 matching 9 bases. This CDR3 comprises 15 residues. Germline CDR1 LGHNA, CDR2 YSLEER. V gave up 0 bases and J gave up 8 bases; unmatched junction bases: 7. CDR3 coding DNA: TGCGCCAGCAGCCAAGACCCGGGACAGGGATCCGGCTACACCTTC. Its protein product is CASSQDPGQGSGYTF.

The chain carries TRBV2 and TRBJ2-7, with 11 bases aligning to TRBD2. The trim removed 7 bases at V and 3 bases at J, leaving 5 bases unmatched. The CDR3 totals 14 residues. Germline CDR1 and CDR2: SNHLY and FYNNEI. CDR3 amino acids: CASTITSGSYEQYF. The CDR3 nucleotides are TGTGCCAGCACTATTACTAGCGGGAGCTACGAGCAGTACTTC.

This chain joins TRBV5-1 and TRBJ1-2, with D maybe TRBD1 (5 bases). Per the germline V gene, CDR1 is SGHRS and CDR2 is YFSETQ. The CDR3 covers 14 residues. With 4 bases removed from V and 5 bases from J, the gap between germline ends came to 15 bases. In DNA, the CDR3 is TGCGCCAGCAGCCCCCCCAGGGACGGGTATGGCTACACCTTC. Its protein product is CASSPPRDGYGYTF.

In this sample, this clone turned up once. The chain combines TRBV19 with TRBJ2-7; 8 bases are a match to TRBD2. V was clipped by 1 base and J by 3 bases; unmatched bases: 2. This CDR3 region has 14 residues. Germline V lookup: CDR1 LNHDA, CDR2 SQIVND (reference sequence). The CDR3, as DNA: TGTGCCAGTAGTATAGTACTAGCGGACTACGAGCAGTACTTC. This sequence encodes CASSIVLADYEQYF.

The J gene is TRBJ2-5, the V gene TRBV7-9; 11 bases fit TRBD2. CDR1 and CDR2 from the germline V gene are SEHNR and FQNEAQ (reference sequence). V lost 6 bases, J lost 2 bases, and 8 bases stayed unmatched. The CDR3 consists of 16 residues. The CDR3 nucleotides read TGTGCCAGCAGTTCCAGGACTAGCGGGCTACAAGAGACCCAGTACTTC. It yields the protein CASSSRTSGLQETQYF.

This rearrangement joins TRBV10-2 to TRBJ1-1, with no clear D. Germline CDR1 WSHSY, CDR2 SAAADI. V shed 7 bases and J shed 3 bases, with 24 bases lying between them. CDR3 size: 17 residues. CDR3 loop: CASTSPSTITRDTEAFF. Here the CDR3 DNA reads TGCGCCAGCACTTCACCTAGTACAATCACCCGGGACACTGAAGCTTTCTTT.

V usage is TRBV28 and J usage is TRBJ1-2; no clear D. CDR1 MDHEN and CDR2 SYDVKM come from the germline V gene. Trimming left V 4 bases short and J 5 bases short, with 11 bases between. The CDR3 is 13 residues long. The CDR3 nucleotides read TGTGCCAGCAGTTACCCCGGTAGATATGGCTACACCTTC. It codes for CASSYPGRYGYTF.

V and J are TRBV6-1 and TRBJ1-2; unclear D gene. From germline, CDR1 is MNHNS and CDR2 SASEGT. This CDR3 spans 13 amino acids. V gave up 5 bases and J gave up 3 bases, with 10 bases separating them. The CDR3 is CASSFQRDYGYTF. The DNA for the CDR3 is TGTGCCAGCAGTTTTCAGAGGGACTATGGCTACACCTTC.

The chain couples TRBV6-5 to TRBJ2-5; D not resolved. Judging by the DNA end, TRBJ2-7 fits better; the J call may be wrong. The CDR3 contains 13 residues. CDR1 and CDR2 (germline): MNHEY, SVGAGI. The CDR3 region is CASSYDIHYEQYF. CDR3 nucleotide sequence: TGTGCCAGCAGTTATGACATCCACTACGAGCAGTACTTC.

The rearrangement uses TRBV18 and TRBJ2-1, with 8 bases that match TRBD2. CDR1 and CDR2 (germline): KGHSH, LQKENI. This CDR3 has 16 amino acids. After removal of 6 bases from V and 4 bases from J, the junction contained 11 bases not matched to a gene. CDR3 sequence: CASSRELGTSYNEQFF. The CDR3 coding sequence is TGTGCCAGCTCCCGAGAGCTAGGGACTAGTTACAATGAGCAGTTCTTC. The whole variable domain, remainder taken from reference TRBV18 and TRBJ2-1, is NAGVMQNPRHLVRRRGQEARLRCSPMKGHSHVYWYRQLPEEGLKFMVYLQKENIIDESGMPKERFSAEFPKEGPSILRIQQVVRGDSAAYFCASSRELGTSYNEQFFGPGTRLTVL.

The chain carries TRBV19 and TRBJ1-2; possible D gene TRBD1, 5 bases. CDR3 length equals 15 residues. Trimming removed 3 bases from V and 8 bases from J, with 19 bases in between. Germline V gives CDR1 LNHDA, CDR2 SQIVND (reference sequence). The CDR3 protein is CASSMSRDVRSGYTF. The CDR3 coding sequence is TGTGCCAGTAGTATGAGTCGGGACGTCAGGAGCGGCTACACCTTC.

This clone was seen a handful of times. V and J are TRBV27 and TRBJ2-1; no reliable D call. Germline V gene sequence: CDR1 MNHEY, CDR2 SMNVEV (reference sequence). Trimming took off 6 bases at V and 7 bases at J, with 7 bases between the two ends. The CDR3 contains 11 residues. DNA for the CDR3: TGTGCCAGCAGGTTAGGGAATGAGCAGTTCTTC. The encoded protein is CASRLGNEQFF.

This clone was observed a single time. The rearrangement joins TRBV2 to TRBJ1-4; possibly TRBD1 for D (5 bases). Germline lookup yields CDR1 SNHLY and CDR2 FYNNEI. Trimming cost V 5 bases and J 0 bases, with 7 bases left between them. The CDR3 covers 14 residues. This CDR3 is CASSRQTTNEKLFF. The CDR3 nucleotides are TGTGCCAGCAGTAGACAGACAACTAATGAAAAACTGTTTTTT.

The rearrangement joins TRBV9 to TRBJ1-2; no clear D gene. V lost 0 bases and J 1 base, leaving 10 bases between the germline ends. The CDR3 length is 15 residues. Germline V gene lookup returns CDR1 SGDLS and CDR2 YYNGEE. Written as DNA, the CDR3 is TGTGCCAGCAGCGTAGCTCCAACCCTTAACTATGGCTACACCTTC. Amino acid sequence: CASSVAPTLNYGYTF. The whole variable domain, filled in from reference TRBV9 and TRBJ1-2, reads DSGVTQTPKHLITATGQRVTLRCSPRSGDLSVYWYQQSLDQGLQFLIQYYNGEERAKGNILERFSAQQFPDLHSELNLSSLELGDSALYFCASSVAPTLNYGYTFGSGTRLTVV.

The chain carries TRBV6-5 and TRBJ2-5; TRBD1 aligns across 8 bases. The J call could be wrong; TRBJ2-7 is a better fit for the DNA end. Germline CDR1 and CDR2: MNHEY and SVGAGI. The CDR3 has 14 residues. DNA of the CDR3: TGTGCCAGCAGTTACCCGGGACAGGCCAACGAGCAGTACTTC. Translating it yields CASSYPGQANEQYF.

This clone was seen once. The chain combines TRBV5-1 with TRBJ1-4; D is unresolved. V shed 0 bases and J shed 4 bases, with 7 bases lying between them. This CDR3 spans 14 amino acids. Per germline, CDR1 SGHRS and CDR2 YFSETQ. The CDR3 coding sequence is TGCGCCAGCAGCTTGGGACACAGTAATGAAAAACTGTTTTTT. It encodes CASSLGHSNEKLFF.

The rearrangement links TRBV7-9 to TRBJ2-3; D not resolved. V lost 2 bases and J 7 bases, leaving 7 bases between the germline ends. Per germline, CDR1 SEHNR and CDR2 FQNEAQ (reference sequence). The length of the CDR3 is 12 residues. As DNA, the CDR3 is TGTGCCAGCAGCTTAATCTCTTATACGCAGTATTTT. Residues: CASSLISYTQYF.

This clone appeared a few times. CDR3: CASRRGQVEEQYF. CDR3 DNA: TGTGCCAGCAGGAGAGGGCAGGTTGAAGAGCAGTACTTC. The chain is built from TRBV2 and TRBJ2-7, with D tentatively TRBD2 (5 bases). The CDR3 is made up of 13 amino acids. Germline CDR1 reads SNHLY; CDR2 reads FYNNEI. V dropped 6 bases and J dropped 7 bases, with 16 bases sitting between them.

The sample holds many counts of this clone. The chain is built from TRBV30 and TRBJ2-7, with D possibly matching TRBD1 (6 bases). The CDR3 sequence is 13 residues long. Deletions cut 5 bases from V and 5 bases from J, with 16 bases between. Germline assignment: CDR1 GTSNPN and CDR2 SVGIG (reference sequence). CDR3 amino acids: CAWSRGRDNEQYF. In nucleotides, the CDR3 is TGTGCCTGGTCACGAGGCAGGGACAACGAGCAGTACTTC. Together with reference TRBV30 and TRBJ2-7, the CDR3 gives the full variable domain: SQTIHQWPATLVQPVGSPLSLECTVEGTSNPNLYWYRQAAGRGLQLLFYSVGIGQISSEVPQNLSASRPQDRQFILSSKKLLLSDSGFYLCAWSRGRDNEQYFGPGTRLTVT.

This rearrangement joins TRBV29-1 to TRBJ1-5; TRBD1 is a possible D gene (5 bases). The germline gives CDR1 SQVTM, CDR2 ANQGSEA. The CDR3 length is 14 residues. Trimming pared 6 bases from V and 1 base from J, leaving 13 bases between. The CDR3 DNA follows: TGCAGCGTCTCCCGGGGGGGAAGCAATCAGCCCCAGCATTTT. It is translated as CSVSRGGSNQPQHF.

The chain carries TRBV29-1 and TRBJ2-3; 10 nucleotides align to TRBD1. The CDR3 loop spans 12 amino acids. Losses at the gene ends were 7 bases for V and 12 bases for J; bases not matched to a gene: 10. Germline V gene sequence: CDR1 SQVTM, CDR2 ANQGSEA. For the CDR3, the DNA is TGCAGCGCTTCCGGGACAGGGGAAACACAGTATTTT. It is translated as CSASGTGETQYF.

The rearrangement links TRBV6-1 to TRBJ1-6; 9 bases are shared with TRBD1. Germline CDR1 and CDR2: MNHNS and SASEGT. The CDR3 consists of 12 residues. J gave up 9 bases and V 8 bases, and 2 bases lay outside the gene matches. CDR3 DNA sequence: TGTGCCAGCTCACAGGGGGCTTCACCCCTCCACTTT. It codes for CASSQGASPLHF.